This T cell receptor (beta chain) was identified in a study of cytomegalovirus exposure and HLA in healthy donors. The germline gives CDR1 SGHNT, CDR2 YYREEE (reference sequence). Trimming took off 0 bases at V and 5 bases at J, with 12 bases between the two ends. This CDR3 has 14 amino acids. The PCR was carried out with 60 Vbeta primers and 13 Jbeta primers. Here immunoSEQ multiplex PCR was the method, and the copy in TCRdb shows in-frame clones only, minus some. The sample carries around 160,000 clones, about four fifths recorded once. Study-level findings and limits: Presence/absence analyses treated sequencing depth as roughly uniform across donors.

The table lists this clone with a count of one. Its target is unknown. Donors sampled were nominally healthy, though unrecorded immune exposures were likely. This TCR came from a male donor in good health and CMV-seropositive. Sequenced material: PBMCs. The chain combines TRBV5-4 with TRBJ2-7; D possibly corresponds to TRBD2 (5 bases). DNA of the CDR3: TGTGCCAGCAGCTTGGGCCTGGGAGTCAACGAGCAGTACTTC. Its protein product is CASSLGLGVNEQYF.